The rows below give T cell receptor beta chains drawn from one sample of a study of T-cell reconstitution after alpha-beta-depleted transplantation in children. TCRdb used MiXCR to reprocess the PCR reads, holding one entry per CDR3 protein. The profile shows 500,000 or so distinct CDR3 sequences, around 10% of them singletons. The sequences come from PBMCs, mostly from graft donor cells, collected 180 days after TCRalphabeta/CD19-depleted stem cell transplant. The source of these receptors is a female patient aged 2 to 10 who had a stem cell transplant for aplastic anemia, so the T cells may come from the graft donor. The CDR3 runs from the conserved cysteine through the conserved F or W. Each record gives: V gene, D gene, J gene, clone size, CDR3 DNA, CDR3 protein. D genes are given only for firm matches. Some rows mark clone size as missing; the rest say once, few, many or name a class of expanded clone.

v_gene: TRBV7-2
d_gene: TRBD1
j_gene: TRBJ2-5
abundance: few
CDR3nt: TGTGCCAGCAGCTTCGACAGGGCTGAGACCCAGTACTTC
CDR3aa: CASSFDRAETQYF

v_gene: TRBV4-2
d_gene: TRBD2
j_gene: TRBJ2-1
abundance: many
CDR3nt: TGTGCCAGCAGCCAAGAGTCTGGGACTAGCATATCCAATGAGCAGTTCTTC
CDR3aa: CASSQESGTSISNEQFF

v_gene: TRBV7-2
d_gene: TRBD1
j_gene: TRBJ2-7
abundance: .
CDR3nt: TGTGCCAGCAGCCTTGACCGGGACAGGAACTACGAGCAGTACTTC
CDR3aa: CASSLDRDRNYEQYF

v_gene: TRBV5-1
d_gene: .
j_gene: TRBJ2-7
abundance: few
CDR3nt: TGCGCCAGCAGCTCCCGGGGGGGACAGGGTCCCTACGAGCAGTACTTC
CDR3aa: CASSSRGGQGPYEQYF

v_gene: TRBV11-2
d_gene: TRBD2
j_gene: TRBJ2-1
abundance: .
CDR3nt: TGTGCCAGCAGCTTAATGGGTCTAGCGGGATCCTACAATGACCAGTTCTTC
CDR3aa: CASSLMGLAGSYNDQFF

v_gene: TRBV4-1
d_gene: TRBD2
j_gene: TRBJ2-1
abundance: once
CDR3nt: TGCGCCAGCAGCTCCTTTCTGGGGGTAGCGGGGCCTTACAATGAGCAGTTCTTC
CDR3aa: CASSSFLGVAGPYNEQFF

v_gene: TRBV12-3/TRBV12-4
d_gene: .
j_gene: TRBJ2-6
abundance: .
CDR3nt: TGTGCCAGCAGTCAGGACGGGCTCGCTGGGGCCAACGTCCTGACTTTC
CDR3aa: CASSQDGLAGANVLTF

v_gene: TRBV6-2/TRBV6-3
d_gene: .
j_gene: TRBJ2-5
abundance: .
CDR3nt: TGTGCCAGTCGGGAGATCCGCGAAATTGAAGAGACCCAGTACTTC
CDR3aa: CASREIREIEETQYF

v_gene: TRBV7-2
d_gene: .
j_gene: TRBJ2-5
abundance: few
CDR3nt: TGTGCCAGCAGCCCCTGGGGGAGAGGGAGAGAGACCCAGTACTTC
CDR3aa: CASSPWGRGRETQYF

v_gene: TRBV6-2/TRBV6-3
d_gene: TRBD2
j_gene: TRBJ2-5
abundance: few
CDR3nt: TGTGCCAGCAGTTCCTCATGGACTAGCGGCCAAGAGACCCAGTACTTC
CDR3aa: CASSSSWTSGQETQYF

v_gene: TRBV7-2
d_gene: .
j_gene: TRBJ1-6
abundance: .
CDR3nt: TGTGCCAGCAGCTTAGTCCGCACCTATAATTCACCCCTCCACTTT
CDR3aa: CASSLVRTYNSPLHF

v_gene: TRBV7-6
d_gene: TRBD2
j_gene: TRBJ2-1
abundance: .
CDR3nt: TGTGCCAGCAGCTATCCGGGACTAGGGTGGGGCAATGAGCAGTTCTTC
CDR3aa: CASSYPGLGWGNEQFF

v_gene: TRBV5-1
d_gene: .
j_gene: TRBJ2-3
abundance: .
CDR3nt: TGCGCCAGCAGCTTGGCCGCGGGGTTTACAGATACGCAGTATTTT
CDR3aa: CASSLAAGFTDTQYF

v_gene: TRBV11-2
d_gene: TRBD2
j_gene: TRBJ2-1
abundance: .
CDR3nt: TGTGCCAGCAGCAACCTCCCGGGACTAGCGGGAGAGTACTATGAGCAGTTCTTC
CDR3aa: CASSNLPGLAGEYYEQFF

v_gene: TRBV7-9
d_gene: TRBD2
j_gene: TRBJ2-1
abundance: many
CDR3nt: TGTGCCAGCAGCCCAGTCGGACTAGCGGGAGAATATGAGCAGTTCTTC
CDR3aa: CASSPVGLAGEYEQFF

v_gene: TRBV28
d_gene: .
j_gene: TRBJ2-7
abundance: few
CDR3nt: TGTGCCAGCAGATCTACGGACGGTGCGGAGCAGTACTTC
CDR3aa: CASRSTDGAEQYF

v_gene: TRBV20-1
d_gene: .
j_gene: TRBJ2-4
abundance: .
CDR3nt: TGCAGTGCTATCCCCAGGGAGATTCAGTACTTC
CDR3aa: CSAIPREIQYF

v_gene: TRBV21-1
d_gene: .
j_gene: TRBJ2-1
abundance: few
CDR3nt: TGTGCCAGCAGCAAGGATTTTTACTACAATGAGCAGTTCTTC
CDR3aa: CASSKDFYYNEQFF

v_gene: TRBV29-1
d_gene: .
j_gene: TRBJ2-3
abundance: .
CDR3nt: TGCAGCGTTGAAAACTTCGCGGGGTTCATGCAGTATTTT
CDR3aa: CSVENFAGFMQYF

v_gene: TRBV25-1
d_gene: .
j_gene: TRBJ2-1
abundance: few
CDR3nt: TGTGCCAGCAGTACATTAACAGGGAAACAGTTCTTC
CDR3aa: CASSTLTGKQFF

v_gene: TRBV19
d_gene: TRBD1
j_gene: TRBJ1-4
abundance: .
CDR3nt: TGTGCCAGTAGTCCCCTGGACAGGGGGCTTGAAAAACTGTTTTTT
CDR3aa: CASSPLDRGLEKLFF

v_gene: TRBV27
d_gene: TRBD1
j_gene: TRBJ2-1
abundance: .
CDR3nt: TGTGCCAGCAGTTCCCCCTCTTGGATGGGACAGGGGTACAATGAGCAGTTCTTC
CDR3aa: CASSSPSWMGQGYNEQFF

v_gene: TRBV12-3/TRBV12-4
d_gene: TRBD1
j_gene: TRBJ2-7
abundance: .
CDR3nt: TGTGCCAGCAGCTCTCGAATGGCCCCAGGGGGCCACTACTACGAGCAGTACTTC
CDR3aa: CASSSRMAPGGHYYEQYF

v_gene: TRBV25-1
d_gene: TRBD2
j_gene: TRBJ2-2
abundance: .
CDR3nt: TGTGCCAGCAGTGAACCCCTAGCGGGAGCAACCGGGGAGCTGTTTTTT
CDR3aa: CASSEPLAGATGELFF

v_gene: TRBV29-1
d_gene: TRBD2
j_gene: TRBJ2-3
abundance: few
CDR3nt: TGCAGCTTTTGGGAGGGGAGGACGCAGTATTTT
CDR3aa: CSFWEGRTQYF

v_gene: TRBV7-2
d_gene: TRBD1
j_gene: TRBJ1-4
abundance: few
CDR3nt: TGTGCCAGCAGCTTAGTGGACAGGGGGAATGAAAAACTGTTTTTT
CDR3aa: CASSLVDRGNEKLFF

v_gene: TRBV29-1
d_gene: .
j_gene: TRBJ2-7
abundance: many
CDR3nt: TGCAGCGCCTTGAGTTGGTACGAGCAGTACTTC
CDR3aa: CSALSWYEQYF

v_gene: TRBV7-2
d_gene: .
j_gene: TRBJ2-3
abundance: few
CDR3nt: TGTGCCAGCAGCTTAGCACCGAGCCCCCTTAGCACAGATACGCAGTATTTT
CDR3aa: CASSLAPSPLSTDTQYF

v_gene: TRBV24-1
d_gene: .
j_gene: TRBJ2-1
abundance: few
CDR3nt: TGTGCCACCAGTGATTTGCGGGGGCCAAGCGACTACAATGAGCAGTTCTTC
CDR3aa: CATSDLRGPSDYNEQFF

v_gene: TRBV4-3
d_gene: .
j_gene: TRBJ1-2
abundance: .
CDR3nt: TGCGCCAGCAGCCAAGATGTGATTCCAGTCAGGAAGAGAAAAGAAGGCTACACCTTC
CDR3aa: CASSQDVIPVRKRKEGYTF

v_gene: TRBV7-9
d_gene: .
j_gene: TRBJ2-7
abundance: few
CDR3nt: TGTGCCAGCAGCACCTGGCAGGGAACGAGGACCTACGAGCAGTACTTC
CDR3aa: CASSTWQGTRTYEQYF

v_gene: TRBV10-3
d_gene: TRBD1
j_gene: TRBJ1-5
abundance: many
CDR3nt: TGTGCCATCAGTGAGGGACAGGGTGGAGGCAATCAGCCCCAGCATTTT
CDR3aa: CAISEGQGGGNQPQHF

v_gene: TRBV10-3
d_gene: TRBD1
j_gene: TRBJ2-5
abundance: .
CDR3nt: TGTGCCGTTCGGGCAGGACAGGGGACCCAGTACTTC
CDR3aa: CAVRAGQGTQYF

v_gene: TRBV7-9
d_gene: .
j_gene: TRBJ1-4
abundance: many
CDR3nt: TGTGCCAGCCGGACGGGGAGCGGAGAAGAAAAACTGTTTTTT
CDR3aa: CASRTGSGEEKLFF

v_gene: TRBV6-1
d_gene: TRBD2
j_gene: TRBJ2-1
abundance: .
CDR3nt: TGTGCCAGCAGTGAAGGACTAGCGGGAGCGGCCAAAAATTACAATGAGCAGTTCTTC
CDR3aa: CASSEGLAGAAKNYNEQFF

v_gene: TRBV2
d_gene: TRBD1
j_gene: TRBJ1-5
abundance: few
CDR3nt: TGTGCCAGCAGTGACCCGGGACAGGTAAATCAGCCCCAGCATTTT
CDR3aa: CASSDPGQVNQPQHF

v_gene: TRBV29-1
d_gene: .
j_gene: TRBJ2-7
abundance: few
CDR3nt: TGCAGCGTTGCGTCAGAGAGCTCCTACGAGCAGTACTTC
CDR3aa: CSVASESSYEQYF

v_gene: TRBV20-1
d_gene: .
j_gene: TRBJ2-1
abundance: .
CDR3nt: TGCAGTGCTAGGGGTAACACCGAGCAGTTCTTC
CDR3aa: CSARGNTEQFF

v_gene: TRBV12-3/TRBV12-4
d_gene: .
j_gene: TRBJ1-3
abundance: .
CDR3nt: TGTGGCAGCAACCCTACAGGACCTGGAAACACCATATATTTT
CDR3aa: CGSNPTGPGNTIYF

v_gene: TRBV5-8
d_gene: .
j_gene: TRBJ2-3
abundance: few
CDR3nt: TGTGCCAGCAGCTTTGCAGGAGGGGATACGCAGTATTTT
CDR3aa: CASSFAGGDTQYF

v_gene: TRBV7-8
d_gene: TRBD1
j_gene: TRBJ2-7
abundance: .
CDR3nt: TGTGCCAGCAGCTCCGCCGGGACAGCCTCCTACGAGCAGTACTTC
CDR3aa: CASSSAGTASYEQYF

v_gene: TRBV29-1
d_gene: .
j_gene: TRBJ2-7
abundance: few
CDR3nt: TGCAGCGTTGAAGGGGCAGGGTTTCCCTACGAGCAGTACTTC
CDR3aa: CSVEGAGFPYEQYF

v_gene: TRBV21-1
d_gene: .
j_gene: TRBJ2-2
abundance: few
CDR3nt: TGTGCCAGCAGCTCAAACGGGACTAGCGGAACCGGGGAGCTGTTTTTT
CDR3aa: CASSSNGTSGTGELFF

v_gene: TRBV6-5
d_gene: .
j_gene: TRBJ2-2
abundance: .
CDR3nt: TGTGCCAGCAAAGAGGGGTACACCGGGGAGCTGTTTTTT
CDR3aa: CASKEGYTGELFF

v_gene: TRBV6-2/TRBV6-3
d_gene: TRBD2
j_gene: TRBJ2-2
abundance: few
CDR3nt: TGTGCCAGCAGTTACCGAGGACTAGCGGGACGCACCGGGGAGCTGTTTTTT
CDR3aa: CASSYRGLAGRTGELFF

v_gene: TRBV12-3/TRBV12-4
d_gene: TRBD1
j_gene: TRBJ2-2
abundance: few
CDR3nt: TGTGCCATCGTTCGACAGGGGGCCCCCGGGGAGCTGTTTTTT
CDR3aa: CAIVRQGAPGELFF

v_gene: TRBV6-5
d_gene: .
j_gene: TRBJ2-1
abundance: .
CDR3nt: TGTGCCAGCAGTTACGGGACGGGGAGGTCCGGGAATACCTATGAGCAGTTCTTC
CDR3aa: CASSYGTGRSGNTYEQFF